Below, 30 T cell receptor beta chains from the same sample are listed, as sequenced in a study of a mutant IDH1 vaccine in newly diagnosed glioma. Time point noted: baseline, week 1 (first vaccination visit). Indicated treatment: pre-vaccination baseline after standard-of-care therapy. Profiled with immunoSEQ multiplex PCR; TCRdb holds only in-frame clones, not every one. The sample lists 50,000 to 65,000 clones, approximately 80% seen once, with nearly 20% in the top ten. The sequences come from PBMCs, collected from a glioma patient treated with radiotherapy, temozolomide or both. The receptors here all came from a man aged 18 to 30 with glioma.

The chain uses TRBV7-2 and TRBJ1-2, with D uncertain. There are 13 residues in the CDR3. V lost 6 bases and J 3 bases, leaving 11 bases between the germline ends. Germline-derived CDR1 and CDR2 are SGHTA and FQGNSA. CDR3 in DNA: TGTGCCAGCAGAAAAGTTTCGGACTATGGCTACACCTTC. This translates into CASRKVSDYGYTF.

The table lists this clone with a few counts. The chain is built from TRBV30 and TRBJ1-3, with TRBD1 matching 10 bases. Unmatched junction bases numbered 2, after V lost 4 bases and J lost 2 bases. Germline CDR1 and CDR2: GTSNPN and SVGIG (reference sequence). The CDR3 loop spans 14 amino acids. For the CDR3, the DNA is TGTGCCTGGACCGGGACAGGGGCTGGAAACACCATATATTTT. The encoded protein is CAWTGTGAGNTIYF.

This chain joins TRBV20-1 and TRBJ1-2; D not certain. This CDR3 has 11 amino acids. CDR1 and CDR2 (germline): DFQATT, SNEGSKA (reference sequence). Between the trimmed V and J ends, which lost 4 bases and 7 bases, there was a span of 10 bases. CDR3 DNA sequence: TGCAGTGCTACGGCAATTAGTGGCTACACCTTC. Protein: CSATAISGYTF.

The J gene is TRBJ1-2, the V gene TRBV6-6; D not certain. CDR3 length: 13 amino acids. The V gene's germline CDR1 is MNHNY and CDR2 SVGAGI (reference sequence). V was cut by 7 bases and J by 5 bases, with 14 bases left in between. This CDR3 is CASTQHRVYGYTF. The CDR3 coding sequence is TGTGCCAGCACCCAGCATAGGGTATATGGCTACACCTTC.

The J gene is TRBJ2-7, the V gene TRBV19, with D unresolved. V lost 1 base to trimming and J lost 3 bases, with 10 bases between them. CDR3 length: 14 amino acids. Germline values: CDR1 LNHDA, CDR2 SQIVND (reference sequence). CDR3 in amino acids: CASSIAGQDYEQYF. The CDR3 coding sequence is TGTGCCAGTAGTATAGCGGGCCAGGACTACGAGCAGTACTTC.

The chain couples TRBV9 to TRBJ2-3; unclear D gene. CDR1 and CDR2 from the germline V gene are SGDLS and YYNGEE. V was cut by 0 bases and J by 2 bases, with 4 bases left in between. This CDR3 region has 13 residues. This chain's CDR3 is CASSVVPTDTQYF. CDR3 in DNA: TGTGCCAGCAGCGTAGTGCCCACAGATACGCAGTATTTT.

This chain uses TRBV7-9 with TRBJ1-2; D may be TRBD1 (5 bases). This CDR3 contains 15 residues. V lost 7 bases, J lost 2 bases, and 17 bases lay in between. Germline V gene sequence: CDR1 SEHNR, CDR2 FQNEAQ (reference sequence). CDR3 amino acids: CASTPDSLGNYGYTF. In DNA form, the CDR3 reads TGTGCCAGCACCCCCGACAGTCTCGGAAACTATGGCTACACCTTC.

The gene calls are TRBV11-2 and TRBJ2-7, with 7 bases fitting TRBD1. J lost 2 bases, V lost 5 bases, and 3 bases had no gene match. Germline loops: CDR1 SGHAT, CDR2 FQNNGV. This CDR3 contains 13 residues. In nucleotides, the CDR3 is TGTGCCAGCAGCCGGGACAGACCCTACGAGCAGTACTTC. Translating it yields CASSRDRPYEQYF.

V gene TRBV5-1 combines with J gene TRBJ2-2; no clear D gene. Germline V gives CDR1 SGHRS, CDR2 YFSETQ. With 0 bases removed from V and 0 bases from J, the gap between germline ends came to 12 bases. This CDR3 has 17 amino acids. The CDR3, as DNA: TGCGCCAGCAGCTTGGTGACATGGGTAGCGAACACCGGGGAGCTGTTTTTT. Amino acids: CASSLVTWVANTGELFF.

This chain connects TRBV5-4 to TRBJ1-5, with TRBD1 as a possible D gene (5 bases). V lost 4 bases and J lost 5, with 16 bases in between. CDR3 size: 15 residues. In germline, CDR1 is SGHNT, CDR2 YYREEE (reference sequence). This chain's CDR3 is CASSRDSKADQPQHF. The DNA of the CDR3 is TGTGCCAGCAGCCGGGACTCTAAGGCGGATCAGCCCCAGCATTTT.

This clone is a singleton in its sample. The chain employs TRBV5-1 and TRBJ2-3; D is perhaps TRBD1 or TRBD2 (5 bases each). This CDR3 has 16 residues. Looked up from germline, CDR1 is SGHRS and CDR2 is YFSETQ. V was cut by 5 bases and J by 4 bases, with 20 bases left in between. The CDR3 is CASRYRDGAWPDTQYF. For the CDR3, the DNA is TGCGCCAGCAGATACCGGGACGGAGCTTGGCCAGATACGCAGTATTTT.

V is TRBV11-2 and J is TRBJ2-7, with TRBD1 as a possible D gene (5 bases). Trimming took off 7 bases at V and 3 bases at J, with 28 bases between the two ends. CDR1 and CDR2 (germline): SGHAT, FQNNGV. This CDR3 contains 18 residues. The DNA of the CDR3 is TGTGCCAGCACCGACGGTGCCGGACAACACCTAACGTTCTACGAGCAGTACTTC. This codes for CASTDGAGQHLTFYEQYF.

V and J are TRBV5-1 and TRBJ1-1; maybe TRBD1 (6 bases). The CDR3 is 14 residues long. Germline loops: CDR1 SGHRS, CDR2 YFSETQ. With 4 bases removed from V and 1 base from J, the gap between germline ends came to 11 bases. The CDR3 DNA reads TGCGCCAGCAGCCACAGGGTCCCGAACACTGAAGCTTTCTTT. Its protein product is CASSHRVPNTEAFF.

This clone was seen a single time. This chain connects TRBV7-2 to TRBJ2-7, with D perhaps assigned TRBD1 or TRBD2 (5 bases each). The CDR3 consists of 14 residues. The ends were cut back, 3 bases at V and 4 bases at J, with 13 bases in the middle. CDR1 SGHTA and CDR2 FQGNSA come from the germline V gene. The CDR3, as DNA: TGTGCCAGCAGCTTCCGGGACCCAGCATACGAGCAGTACTTC. This gives the protein CASSFRDPAYEQYF.

This chain uses TRBV10-3 with TRBJ1-1, with a possible D match to TRBD1 (6 bases). Between the trimmed V and J ends, which lost 8 bases and 0 bases, there was a span of 13 bases. From germline, CDR1 is ENHRY and CDR2 SYGVKD. The CDR3 sequence is 14 residues long. CDR3 in DNA: TGTGCCATCTCCGAGGGGGACATGAACACTGAAGCTTTCTTT. Residues: CAISEGDMNTEAFF.

The chain links TRBV25-1 to TRBJ1-1, with D maybe TRBD1 (5 bases). V was shortened by 4 bases and J by 10 bases, with 13 bases between the two germline ends. Germline V gives CDR1 MGHDK, CDR2 SYGVNS. The CDR3 spans 12 residues. CDR3 protein: CASSGVFGGAFF. The CDR3 DNA is TGTGCCAGCAGTGGGGTGTTCGGGGGAGCTTTCTTT.

The rearrangement links TRBV5-1 to TRBJ2-3; the D gene is possibly TRBD1 (6 bases). Per germline, CDR1 SGHRS and CDR2 YFSETQ. Trimming took 4 bases from V and 3 from J, leaving 15 bases between them. The CDR3 totals 15 residues. The CDR3 loop is CASSLRGWETDTQYF. The CDR3 region has the DNA TGCGCCAGCAGCCTGAGGGGGTGGGAAACAGATACGCAGTATTTT.

V and J are TRBV7-2 and TRBJ1-4, with 8 bases identical to TRBD1. CDR1 is SGHTA, CDR2 FQGNSA, per germline. The ends lost 7 bases at V and 4 bases at J; junction bases unmatched: 5. CDR3 length: 14 residues. CDR3 coding DNA: TGTGCCAGCAACGAAGACAGGGGTAATGAAAAACTGTTTTTT. This gives the protein CASNEDRGNEKLFF.

This clone has just a few counts. The chain couples TRBV18 to TRBJ1-1; TRBD1 is a possible D gene (6 bases). The CDR3 loop spans 15 amino acids. V shed 1 base and J shed 1 base, with 10 bases lying between them. CDR1 is KGHSH, CDR2 LQKENI, per germline. The CDR3 DNA sequence: TGTGCCAGCTCACCACGAACAGGGCGGAACACTGAAGCTTTCTTT. Its translation: CASSPRTGRNTEAFF. Filled out from reference TRBV18 and TRBJ1-1, the complete variable domain reads NAGVMQNPRHLVRRRGQEARLRCSPMKGHSHVYWYRQLPEEGLKFMVYLQKENIIDESGMPKERFSAEFPKEGPSILRIQQVVRGDSAAYFCASSPRTGRNTEAFFGQGTRLTVV.

The chain uses TRBV10-1 and TRBJ2-4; 7 nucleotides line up with TRBD1. The CDR3 is made up of 19 amino acids. Germline-derived CDR1 and CDR2 are WNHNN and SYGVQD (reference sequence). With V trimmed by 0 bases and J by 3 bases, 14 bases remained unmatched. The CDR3 nucleotides are TGCGCCAGCAGTGAGTCGAGAAAGGGACAGATTAGCGACAAAAACATTCAGTACTTC. The encoded protein is CASSESRKGQISDKNIQYF.

V usage is TRBV2 and J usage is TRBJ2-5; 9 nucleotides align to TRBD2. This CDR3 is 16 amino acids long. Germline values: CDR1 SNHLY, CDR2 FYNNEI. V was clipped by 1 base and J by 1 base; unmatched bases: 4. CDR3 coding DNA: TGTGCCAGCAGTGAAGGACTAGCGGAACCCCAAGAGACCCAGTACTTC. It encodes CASSEGLAEPQETQYF.

V usage is TRBV2 and J usage is TRBJ2-6; the D gene is possibly TRBD2 (5 bases). Germline V gene data show CDR1 as SNHLY and CDR2 as FYNNEI. Trimming took off 6 bases at V and 0 bases at J, with 24 bases between the two ends. This CDR3 is built from 20 residues. For the CDR3, the DNA is TGTGCCAGCAGGAACCCCTTTGCGGGCCTCACCGCCTCTGGGGCCAACGTCCTGACTTTC. Translation: CASRNPFAGLTASGANVLTF.

CDR3 coding DNA: TGTGCCAGCAGTCCTACCATCAGAGGGACTGAAGCTTTCTTT. This gives the protein CASSPTIRGTEAFF. The chain carries TRBV28 and TRBJ1-1; the D is unclear. The CDR3 has 14 residues. V was cut by 5 bases and J by 5 bases, with 15 bases left in between. The germline V gene has CDR1 MDHEN and CDR2 SYDVKM. The full variable domain, its missing parts supplied by reference TRBV28 and TRBJ1-1, is DVKVTQSSRYLVKRTGEKVFLECVQDMDHENMFWYRQDPGLGLRLIYFSYDVKMKEKGDIPEGYSVSREKKERFSLILESASTNQTSMYLCASSPTIRGTEAFFGQGTRLTVV.

V gene TRBV13 combines with J gene TRBJ2-3; no clear D. The CDR3 runs 15 residues. CDR1 is PRHDT and CDR2 is FYEKMQ in the germline V gene (reference sequence). Trimming shortened V by 6 bases and J by 4 bases, and 17 bases separated the two germline ends. CDR3 nucleotides: TGTGCCAGCAGGCAAACACTCGAGATGGCAGATACGCAGTATTTT. Translated: CASRQTLEMADTQYF.

V gene TRBV19 combines with J gene TRBJ1-1; 8 bases align to TRBD1. This CDR3 is built from 12 residues. Per the germline V gene, CDR1 is LNHDA and CDR2 is SQIVND (reference sequence). V was clipped by 6 bases and J by 3 bases; unmatched bases: 0. The CDR3, as DNA: TGTGCCAGTAGGGACAGGGACACTGAAGCTTTCTTT. Protein sequence: CASRDRDTEAFF.

This chain connects TRBV7-2 to TRBJ1-4; 8 positions match TRBD1. This CDR3 comprises 15 residues. Unmatched junction bases numbered 11, after V lost 5 bases and J lost 9 bases. Germline V gives CDR1 SGHTA, CDR2 FQGNSA. CDR3 coding DNA: TGTGCCAGCAGCCCAGTCGGGACAGGTTATAAAAAACTGTTTTTT. Translation: CASSPVGTGYKKLFF.

The gene calls are TRBV14 and TRBJ2-3, with 10 bases aligning to TRBD2. CDR3 length equals 16 residues. The germline gives CDR1 SGHDN, CDR2 FVKESK. The trim removed 1 base at V and 9 bases at J, leaving 10 bases unmatched. CDR3 in DNA: TGTGCCAGCAGCCAAGCGGGAGCGGGGGGGCTCAAAACGCAGTATTTT. It translates to CASSQAGAGGLKTQYF.

The gene calls are TRBV18 and TRBJ2-7; D is perhaps TRBD1 or TRBD2 (5 bases each). Trimming shortened V by 3 bases and J by 5 bases, and 11 bases separated the two germline ends. The CDR3 is 13 amino acids. Germline V CDR1 and CDR2: KGHSH, LQKENI. The CDR3 spells CASSPPGTDEQYF. The CDR3 coding sequence is TGTGCCAGCTCACCGCCAGGGACCGACGAGCAGTACTTC. Filled out from reference TRBV18 and TRBJ2-7, the complete variable domain reads NAGVMQNPRHLVRRRGQEARLRCSPMKGHSHVYWYRQLPEEGLKFMVYLQKENIIDESGMPKERFSAEFPKEGPSILRIQQVVRGDSAAYFCASSPPGTDEQYFGPGTRLTVT.

The rearrangement uses TRBV6-1 and TRBJ1-5; no clear D. Germline CDR1 and CDR2: MNHNS and SASEGT. V was clipped by 2 bases and J by 4 bases, with 18 bases between them. The CDR3 sequence is 17 residues long. The chain's CDR3 is CASSELSGPVPNQPQHF. CDR3 nucleotide sequence: TGTGCCAGCAGTGAACTCTCGGGCCCGGTCCCAAATCAGCCCCAGCATTTT.

As regards this clone: At one of its ends the junction is not consistent with the germline gene, which may arise from a read error. Here the CDR3 reads CASSASDRARRSYF. Written as DNA, the CDR3 is TGTGCCAGCAGCGCCTCGGACAGGGCACGCAGAAGCTACTTC. The chain joins TRBV13 to TRBJ1-2, with 8 positions matching TRBD1. The germline V gene has CDR1 PRHDT and CDR2 FYEKMQ (reference sequence). This CDR3 has 14 amino acids.